This T cell receptor (beta chain) was recovered during a study of cytomegalovirus exposure and HLA in healthy donors. Comments on this clone: Its antigen remains unknown.

PCR was performed using 60 Vbeta and 13 Jbeta primers. TCRdb's table, derived via immunoSEQ multiplex PCR, lists solely in-frame clones and lacks some. This table holds about 160,000 clones, 70% to 80% found once. The CDR3 sequence is 17 residues long. Germline lookup yields CDR1 SGHNT and CDR2 YENEEA. Trimming removed 5 bases from V and 0 bases from J, with 17 bases in between. Study findings and constraints: When presence/absence was analysed, sequencing depth was taken to be roughly uniform across donors. Judged likely to be a sequencing artifact was a cluster of highly shared sequence variants. Later analysis demonstrated an association between a missense DCLRE1C variant and TCR beta V- and J-gene trimming.

The sequencing sample was made of PBMCs. The origin of this receptor is a female donor in good health and CMV-seronegative. V is TRBV11-3 and J is TRBJ2-1, with TRBD2 as a possible D gene (5 bases). The DNA of the CDR3 is TGTGCCAGCAGCCCCGGGGTGCGGATTAGCTCCTACAATGAGCAGTTCTTC. Its protein is CASSPGVRISSYNEQFF.